The 27 T cell receptor beta chains presented below share a single source sample, sequenced in a study of shared clonotypes between healthy human individuals. Clones were sequenced by immunoSEQ multiplex PCR, and TCRdb holds only the in-frame ones, with some missing. This table holds millions of clones, over 85% found once. The sample taken for sequencing was naive CD4+ T cells sorted from blood. Described subset: CD45RA+ positively selected. The source is a young man in good health.

Here the CDR3 DNA reads TGTGCCAGCAGCTCTGGATTCACCGGGGAGCTGTTTTTT. Translated, it gives CASSSGFTGELFF. The chain uses TRBV7-6 and TRBJ2-2; D uncertain. The CDR3 is 13 amino acids. The germline V gene has CDR1 SGHVS and CDR2 FNYEAQ. The ends were cut back, 4 bases at V and 4 bases at J, with 7 bases in the middle.

Worth noting for this clone: The sample holds other DNA sequences that translate to the same CDR3. The chain recombines TRBV6-1 with TRBJ1-2; D is possibly TRBD1 (5 bases). Germline CDR1 and CDR2: MNHNS and SASEGT. V lost 4 bases and J 0 bases, leaving 9 bases between the germline ends. The CDR3 totals 14 residues. This chain's CDR3 is CASSVTGTNYGYTF. CDR3 bases: TGTGCCAGCAGTGTCACAGGTACTAACTATGGCTACACCTTC.

In its sample, this clone was seen once. The V call is TRBV7-3, the J call TRBJ2-6; 9 positions match TRBD1. J was trimmed by 3 bases and V by 3 bases; bases with no gene match: 6. CDR1 is SGHTA and CDR2 is FQGTGA in the germline V gene. The length of the CDR3 is 17 residues. CDR3 coding DNA: TGTGCCAGCAGCTTTGGTACAGGGGGCGTTGGGGCCAACGTCCTGACTTTC. Protein: CASSFGTGGVGANVLTF.

On this clone: Distinct nucleotide sequences in the sample also encode this CDR3. This chain connects TRBV20-1 to TRBJ2-1, with no clear D. The CDR3 spans 11 residues. The germline CDR1 and CDR2 sequences are DFQATT and SNEGSKA (reference sequence). The V and J ends lost 2 bases and 8 bases respectively, with 7 bases between them. DNA of the CDR3: TGCAGTGCTAGAATTTTCGATGAGCAGTTCTTC. This gives the protein CSARIFDEQFF.

This chain links TRBV5-1 with TRBJ2-2; 10 bases are a match to TRBD2. The CDR3 sequence is 20 residues long. Germline CDR1 is SGHRS and CDR2 is YFSETQ. Trimming took 0 bases from V and 2 from J; bases not matched to a gene: 13. CDR3 sequence reads: CASSLEVSGRRGVNTGELFF. The CDR3, as DNA: TGCGCCAGCAGCTTGGAGGTTAGCGGGAGGAGAGGAGTAAACACCGGGGAGCTGTTTTTT.

The J gene is TRBJ2-3, the V gene TRBV29-1; possibly TRBD2 for D (6 bases). Germline V gene data show CDR1 as SQVTM and CDR2 as ANQGSEA. CDR3 length: 13 residues. V lost 3 bases and J 6 bases, leaving 13 bases between the germline ends. CDR3 nucleotides: TGCAGCGTTGATTGGAAAGGGACTGATACGCAGTATTTT. Its protein product is CSVDWKGTDTQYF.

With respect to this clone: Different DNA sequences within this sample yield the same CDR3. The rearrangement uses TRBV2 and TRBJ1-2, with D tentatively TRBD1 (6 bases). Between the trimmed V and J ends, which lost 3 bases and 4 bases, there was a span of 9 bases. This CDR3 region has 13 residues. Germline CDR1 is SNHLY and CDR2 is FYNNEI. In DNA, the CDR3 is TGTGCCAGCAGTGACAGGGGTGGCTATGGCTACACCTTC. Its protein product is CASSDRGGYGYTF.

This chain links TRBV6-1 with TRBJ1-5; D is ambiguous. Germline values: CDR1 MNHNS, CDR2 SASEGT. The V end was cut by 6 bases, the J end by 6 bases, with 9 bases between. The CDR3 length is 12 residues. This CDR3 is CASRDLIQPQHF. In DNA form, the CDR3 reads TGTGCCAGCAGAGACCTTATTCAGCCCCAGCATTTT.

This clone has a single count. Other DNA sequences in the sample encode the same CDR3. This chain uses TRBV5-1 with TRBJ2-1; the D is unclear. Per germline, CDR1 SGHRS and CDR2 YFSETQ. The CDR3 totals 11 residues. Trimming removed 3 bases from V and 4 bases from J, with 2 bases in between. In DNA, the CDR3 is TGCGCCAGCAGCTCTTACAATGAGCAGTTCTTC. This codes for CASSSYNEQFF.

V usage is TRBV6-4 and J usage is TRBJ1-1; 7 bases align to TRBD1. Germline-derived CDR1 and CDR2 are MRHNA and SNTAGT. J was trimmed by 5 bases and V by 4 bases; bases with no gene match: 4. This CDR3 contains 13 residues. CDR3 nucleotides: TGTGCCAGCAGTGGGCAACAGGGGACTGAAGCTTTCTTT. It specifies CASSGQQGTEAFF.

The rearrangement uses TRBV6-1 and TRBJ2-7; 7 nucleotides line up with TRBD1. Germline V gene data show CDR1 as MNHNS and CDR2 as SASEGT. The CDR3 is 15 residues long. V shed 0 bases, J shed 2 bases, and the junction held 4 bases outside the gene matches. CDR3 sequence (DNA): TGTGCCAGCAGTGAAGCCTGGGGACAGACCTACGAGCAGTACTTC. It encodes CASSEAWGQTYEQYF.

This clone was detected only once. V gene TRBV2 combines with J gene TRBJ2-1; D call uncertain. The CDR3 extends over 15 amino acids. Trimming stripped 7 bases from V and 6 bases from J, with 19 bases between. Germline loops: CDR1 SNHLY, CDR2 FYNNEI. The CDR3 nucleotides read TGTGCCAGCAATCGAAACCCGAGCGCCTCCAATGAGCAGTTCTTC. Translated: CASNRNPSASNEQFF.

The chain couples TRBV19 to TRBJ2-3; D possibly uses TRBD1 or TRBD2 (5 bases each). The CDR3 extends over 14 amino acids. CDR1 is LNHDA, CDR2 SQIVND, per germline (reference sequence). V lost 4 bases to trimming and J lost 5 bases, with 13 bases between them. The CDR3 DNA reads TGTGCCAGTAGTACGGGGATCCAGGGAGATACGCAGTATTTT. It translates to CASSTGIQGDTQYF.

This chain uses TRBV4-1 with TRBJ1-6; tentatively, D is TRBD1 (5 bases). This CDR3 is 15 amino acids long. Trimming shortened V by 4 bases and J by 6 bases, and 13 bases separated the two germline ends. The germline V gene has CDR1 MGHRA and CDR2 YSYEKL. The CDR3 sequence is CASSPPQGGNSPLHF. CDR3 DNA sequence: TGCGCCAGCAGCCCTCCCCAGGGAGGTAATTCACCCCTCCACTTT.

The V call is TRBV5-1, the J call TRBJ1-2; D is undetermined. Per the germline V gene, CDR1 is SGHRS and CDR2 is YFSETQ. V lost 3 bases, J lost 4 bases, and 13 bases lay in between. The CDR3 consists of 14 residues. CDR3 residues: CASSSKQSIYGYTF. In nucleotides, the CDR3 is TGCGCCAGCAGCTCAAAACAGAGTATCTATGGCTACACCTTC.

The chain has TRBV6-4 and TRBJ1-6; 7 nucleotides align to TRBD1. The CDR3 has 14 amino acids. The trim removed 5 bases at V and 9 bases at J, leaving 7 bases unmatched. Germline V gives CDR1 MRHNA, CDR2 SNTAGT. As DNA, the CDR3 is TGTGCCAGCAGTCCAACAGGGGATGGTTCACCCCTCCACTTT. Translating it yields CASSPTGDGSPLHF.

The chain is built from TRBV5-1 and TRBJ1-2; D is unresolved. The CDR3 length is 15 residues. The germline gives CDR1 SGHRS, CDR2 YFSETQ. V was pared by 0 bases and J by 7 bases, with 16 bases between. The CDR3 nucleotides are TGCGCCAGCAGCTTGGGGGAGCCAGGCCCTGGTGGCTACACCTTC. Amino acid sequence: CASSLGEPGPGGYTF.

The rearrangement links TRBV10-3 to TRBJ1-1, with 7 bases that match TRBD1. The CDR3 has 13 residues. From germline, CDR1 is ENHRY and CDR2 SYGVKD. The J segment lost 3 bases and the V segment lost 6 bases, leaving 4 bases of the junction unmatched. The CDR3 loop is CAIRTGEHTEAFF. The DNA for the CDR3 is TGTGCCATCAGAACAGGGGAGCACACTGAAGCTTTCTTT.

V usage is TRBV28 and J usage is TRBJ1-4; 8 nucleotides line up with TRBD1. The CDR3 spans 14 residues. CDR1 is MDHEN, CDR2 SYDVKM, per germline. With 6 bases clipped from V and 2 bases from J, the junction kept 2 bases outside the gene matches. CDR3 loop: CASRRQGTNEKLFF. As DNA, the CDR3 is TGTGCCAGCAGAAGACAGGGGACTAATGAAAAACTGTTTTTT.

V gene TRBV28 combines with J gene TRBJ2-2, with TRBD2 identical over 13 bases. The V segment lost 5 bases and the J segment 6 bases; nucleotides outside the gene matches: 9. The CDR3 totals 17 residues. The germline gives CDR1 MDHEN, CDR2 SYDVKM. The CDR3 is CASSPPGLAGFAGELFF. Here the CDR3 DNA reads TGTGCCAGCAGTCCTCCGGGACTAGCGGGGTTTGCCGGGGAGCTGTTTTTT.

The chain has TRBV2 and TRBJ1-5; no clear D. CDR3 size: 16 residues. The ends were cut back, 4 bases at V and 11 bases at J, with 24 bases in the middle. Per germline, CDR1 SNHLY and CDR2 FYNNEI. This CDR3 reads CASSVHDGGGRVAQHF. The CDR3 DNA sequence: TGTGCCAGCAGTGTCCATGACGGTGGTGGGCGGGTGGCCCAGCATTTT.

The chain employs TRBV11-3 and TRBJ2-1; possibly TRBD1 or TRBD2 for D (6 bases each). Germline-derived CDR1 and CDR2 are SGHNT and YENEEA. V was trimmed by 1 base and J by 6 bases, leaving 19 bases between them. The CDR3 length is 17 residues. The CDR3 loop is CASSLGGGLFAGNEQFF. The CDR3 region has the DNA TGTGCCAGCAGCTTAGGTGGGGGGCTCTTTGCTGGCAATGAGCAGTTCTTC.

J is TRBJ2-7 and V is TRBV7-9, with a possible D match to TRBD1 (5 bases). This CDR3 is built from 13 residues. With 4 bases removed from V and 2 bases from J, the gap between germline ends came to 9 bases. CDR1 and CDR2 (germline): SEHNR, FQNEAQ (reference sequence). Here the CDR3 DNA reads TGTGCCAGCAGCTCCAGGGAAGCCTACGAGCAGTACTTC. Translation: CASSSREAYEQYF.

This chain joins TRBV19 and TRBJ2-1; 8 bases are a match to TRBD2. Trimming cost V 2 bases and J 10 bases; bases outside gene matches: 4. CDR1 and CDR2 from the germline V gene are LNHDA and SQIVND (reference sequence). The CDR3 covers 13 residues. The CDR3 spells CASSIRAGVEQFF. In DNA, the CDR3 is TGTGCCAGTAGTATAAGAGCGGGAGTGGAGCAGTTCTTC.

The chain is built from TRBV7-9 and TRBJ2-1; the D is unclear. Germline assignment: CDR1 SEHNR and CDR2 FQNEAQ (reference sequence). Trimming took 0 bases from V and 10 from J, leaving 10 bases between them. The CDR3 length is 13 residues. This CDR3 is CASSLAASYEQFF. CDR3 DNA sequence: TGTGCCAGCAGCTTAGCCGCCAGCTACGAGCAGTTCTTC.

This chain joins TRBV5-1 and TRBJ1-2, with D perhaps TRBD1 (6 bases). Germline CDR1 SGHRS, CDR2 YFSETQ. V was trimmed by 6 bases and J by 6 bases, leaving 21 bases between them. There are 15 residues in the CDR3. CDR3 protein: CASNLAQGPPHGYTF. The CDR3 DNA reads as TGCGCCAGCAACTTAGCACAGGGACCTCCCCATGGCTACACCTTC.

In this sample, this clone turned up once. The rearrangement joins TRBV5-1 to TRBJ2-7, with 9 positions matching TRBD1. The CDR3 spans 14 residues. V trimming: 0 bases; J trimming: 7 bases; junction bases outside the gene matches: 5. The V gene's germline CDR1 is SGHRS and CDR2 YFSETQ. CDR3 nucleotide sequence: TGCGCCAGCAGCTTGGGGGGACAGGGTGAAGAGCAGTACTTC. It encodes CASSLGGQGEEQYF.